The 24 T cell receptor beta chains below come from one sample, sequenced in a study of shared clonotypes between healthy human individuals. Data came from immunoSEQ multiplex PCR; TCRdb stores just in-frame clones and leaves some out. The sample has about 590,000 clones; less than 97% are singletons. CD45RO negativity and positive selection for CCR7 defined naive CD8 cells, a population that excluded terminally differentiated effector memory CD45RA+ cells. The sample consisted of naive CD8+ T cells sorted from blood. Receptors originate from a woman in her 30s in good health.

The chain recombines TRBV11-2 with TRBJ2-7, with D tentatively TRBD1 (6 bases). Looked up from germline, CDR1 is SGHAT and CDR2 is FQNNGV. V lost 5 bases and J lost 3, with 20 bases in between. The CDR3 totals 16 residues. The CDR3 DNA is TGTGCCAGCAGCCCTCGGCCGGCAGGGGTAAGCTACGAGCAGTACTTC. This gives the protein CASSPRPAGVSYEQYF.

J is TRBJ2-7 and V is TRBV19; unclear D gene. The V end lost 7 bases, the J end lost 2 bases, and 15 bases lay between the germline ends. The CDR3 has 14 amino acids. CDR1 and CDR2 from the germline V gene are LNHDA and SQIVND (reference sequence). This CDR3 reads CASKSRTETYEQYF. CDR3 coding DNA: TGTGCCAGTAAATCTCGGACGGAGACCTACGAGCAGTACTTC.

The chain carries TRBV7-8 and TRBJ2-2; D unresolved. Germline assignment: CDR1 SGHVS and CDR2 FQNEAQ. The CDR3 runs to 16 residues. Trimming left V 1 base short and J 3 bases short, with 12 bases between. CDR3 residues: CASSLGQPSHTGELFF. In DNA, the CDR3 is TGTGCCAGCAGCTTAGGCCAACCATCGCACACCGGGGAGCTGTTTTTT.

Written as DNA, the CDR3 is TGTGCCAGCAGTTACGCGGAAGGACACCCCTACGAGCAGTACTTC. Its protein product is CASSYAEGHPYEQYF. The V and J genes are TRBV6-5 and TRBJ2-5, with TRBD1 as a possible D gene (5 bases). The tail of the sequence fits TRBJ2-7 better, so the J call may be wrong. Germline V CDR1 and CDR2: MNHEY, SVGAGI. The CDR3 spans 15 residues.

V is TRBV2 and J is TRBJ2-7, with D maybe TRBD1 (5 bases). This CDR3 spans 13 amino acids. Germline-derived CDR1 and CDR2 are SNHLY and FYNNEI. V was cut by 3 bases and J by 3 bases, with 9 bases left in between. The CDR3 coding sequence is TGTGCCAGCAGTGACCCAGGGAACTACGAGCAGTACTTC. Translated, it gives CASSDPGNYEQYF. Filled out from reference TRBV2 and TRBJ2-7, the complete variable domain reads EPEVTQTPSHQVTQMGQEVILRCVPISNHLYFYWYRQILGQKVEFLVSFYNNEISEKSEIFDDQFSVERPDGSNFTLKIRSTKLEDSAMYFCASSDPGNYEQYFGPGTRLTVT.

The gene calls are TRBV28 and TRBJ2-7; D is possibly TRBD1 or TRBD2 (5 bases each). Deletions cut 8 bases from V and 3 bases from J, with 23 bases between. Per germline, CDR1 MDHEN and CDR2 SYDVKM. The CDR3 sequence is 16 residues long. CDR3 sequence: CASGRGHGAPNYEQYF. The CDR3 region has the DNA TGTGCCAGCGGACGGGGCCATGGGGCTCCCAACTACGAGCAGTACTTC.

This clone appeared once. The V gene is TRBV7-9, the J gene TRBJ2-7, with D perhaps given as TRBD1 or TRBD2 (5 bases each). CDR3 length equals 17 residues. The germline V gene encodes CDR1 SEHNR and CDR2 FQNEAQ (reference sequence). V shed 4 bases and J shed 1 base, with 20 bases lying between them. The CDR3 DNA reads TGTGCCAGCAGCTCCTCTACGGGGCAGGCCGCATCCTACGAGCAGTACTTC. Translating gives CASSSSTGQAASYEQYF.

This CDR3 is CASSPPLGTYEQYF. The CDR3 DNA follows: TGTGCCAGCAGCCCACCTCTTGGGACCTACGAGCAGTACTTC. This chain uses TRBV7-9 with TRBJ2-7; D remains unclear. Trimming stripped 5 bases from V and 2 bases from J, with 13 bases between. From germline, CDR1 is SEHNR and CDR2 FQNEAQ (reference sequence). The CDR3 has 14 amino acids.

This clone was seen once. The rearrangement joins TRBV6-5 to TRBJ2-5; 8 bases agree with TRBD1. V dropped 5 bases and J dropped 7; count of bases not matched to a gene: 9. The CDR3 length is 14 residues. Germline V gives CDR1 MNHEY, CDR2 SVGAGI. The CDR3 DNA reads TGTGCCAGCAGTCACCAGACAGGGGTCTGGACCCAGTACTTC. Translated: CASSHQTGVWTQYF.

The V and J genes are TRBV27 and TRBJ1-2; unclear D gene. This CDR3 has 13 amino acids. Germline V lookup: CDR1 MNHEY, CDR2 SMNVEV (reference sequence). The ends were cut back, 0 bases at V and 7 bases at J, with 9 bases in the middle. CDR3 nucleotide sequence: TGTGCCAGCAGTTTATCGGGCTTAAGTGGCTACACCTTC. Amino acid sequence: CASSLSGLSGYTF.

The rearrangement links TRBV27 to TRBJ1-5; D gene uncertain. Trimming pared 5 bases from V and 7 bases from J, leaving 15 bases between. The CDR3 loop spans 14 amino acids. Germline V gene sequence: CDR1 MNHEY, CDR2 SMNVEV (reference sequence). In nucleotides, the CDR3 is TGTGCCAGCAGTATCGGGCCTGCGGTACAGCCCCAGCATTTT. Translation gives CASSIGPAVQPQHF.

The rearrangement joins TRBV5-6 to TRBJ1-2; 8 bases match TRBD1. The germline V gene encodes CDR1 SGHDT and CDR2 YYEEEE. J gave up 3 bases and V 3 bases, and 10 bases lay outside the gene matches. The CDR3 consists of 16 residues. The CDR3 DNA is TGTGCCAGCAGCTACCCCCTCGGACAGGGCGACTATGGCTACACCTTC. Protein: CASSYPLGQGDYGYTF.

This clone came up once. The sample has other DNA sequences that encode this CDR3 too. As DNA, the CDR3 is TGTGCCAGCAGCGTAGCCGGAGGGGCCACTGAAGCTTTCTTT. It yields the protein CASSVAGGATEAFF. The chain carries TRBV9 and TRBJ1-1; D is perhaps TRBD1 (5 bases). This CDR3 is built from 14 residues. Trimming cost V 0 bases and J 4 bases, with 10 bases left between them. Germline V gene data show CDR1 as SGDLS and CDR2 as YYNGEE.

This sequence joins TRBV7-6 and TRBJ2-7; 13 bases fit TRBD2. After removal of 7 bases from V and 6 bases from J, the junction contained 9 bases not matched to a gene. CDR1 is SGHVS, CDR2 FNYEAQ, per germline. CDR3 length equals 15 residues. CDR3 coding DNA: TGTGCCAGCAAACTAGGACTAGCGGGAGCTGGCGAGCAGTACTTC. Encoded protein: CASKLGLAGAGEQYF.

The chain employs TRBV2 and TRBJ2-7; TRBD2 matches at 13 bases. J lost 0 bases, V lost 3 bases, and 5 bases had no gene match. CDR3 size: 17 residues. The V gene's germline CDR1 is SNHLY and CDR2 FYNNEI. CDR3 DNA sequence: TGTGCCAGCAGTGATTGGACTAGCGGGAGAGCCTCCTACGAGCAGTACTTC. It encodes CASSDWTSGRASYEQYF.

This rearrangement joins TRBV4-1 to TRBJ1-1; no clear D gene. The CDR3 covers 13 residues. V was trimmed by 4 bases and J by 0 bases, leaving 6 bases between them. Germline CDR1 reads MGHRA; CDR2 reads YSYEKL. The CDR3 loop is CASSRLLNTEAFF. The DNA of the CDR3 is TGCGCCAGCAGCCGCCTATTGAACACTGAAGCTTTCTTT.

The chain has TRBV28 and TRBJ1-1; the D gene is possibly TRBD1 (6 bases). The V end was cut by 7 bases, the J end by 5 bases, with 17 bases between. This CDR3 comprises 14 residues. Per the germline V gene, CDR1 is MDHEN and CDR2 is SYDVKM. The CDR3 coding sequence is TGTGCCAGCATTTCGAGGGGGAGGGGAACTGAAGCTTTCTTT. This translates into CASISRGRGTEAFF.

The CDR3 loop reads CASSIAVWDSYNEQFF. CDR3 nucleotide sequence: TGTGCCAGTAGTATAGCTGTGTGGGACAGCTACAATGAGCAGTTCTTC. V and J are TRBV19 and TRBJ2-1; 7 nucleotides agree with TRBD1. The germline V gene has CDR1 LNHDA and CDR2 SQIVND (reference sequence). V was pared by 1 base and J by 3 bases, with 6 bases of the junction left unmatched. The CDR3 contains 16 residues.

V is TRBV30 and J is TRBJ1-2; no clear D gene. V dropped 0 bases and J dropped 8 bases, with 13 bases sitting between them. Germline V gives CDR1 GTSNPN, CDR2 SVGIG (reference sequence). The CDR3 sequence is 13 residues long. CDR3 region: CAWSVVGSEGYTF. The CDR3 DNA is TGTGCCTGGAGTGTCGTGGGATCGGAGGGCTACACCTTC.

For this clone: One end of the junction does not line up with germline, which may come from a read error. Different DNA sequences within this sample yield the same CDR3. The chain employs TRBV29-1 and TRBJ1-2, with a weak D call TRBD1 (6 bases). The V gene's germline CDR1 is SQVTM and CDR2 ANQGSEA. This CDR3 is built from 12 residues. CDR3 loop: CSVEGGDYGYTF. In DNA, the CDR3 is TGCAGCGTCGAAGGGGGAGACTATGGCTACACCTTC.

The chain recombines TRBV19 with TRBJ1-1; 7 nucleotides line up with TRBD1. V shed 3 bases and J 0 bases; nucleotides not matched to a gene: 4. Germline V gene data show CDR1 as LNHDA and CDR2 as SQIVND (reference sequence). The CDR3 consists of 15 residues. Here the CDR3 DNA reads TGTGCCAGTAGTATTTTAGGGGGCCTGAACACTGAAGCTTTCTTT. This translates into CASSILGGLNTEAFF.

Concerning this clone itself: Other DNA sequences from this sample encode an identical CDR3 as well. The chain joins TRBV27 to TRBJ2-1, with 11 positions matching TRBD2. The length of the CDR3 is 13 residues. After removal of 8 bases from V and 8 bases from J, the junction contained 5 bases not matched to a gene. Germline CDR1 and CDR2: MNHEY and SMNVEV (reference sequence). CDR3 region: CASSSGRRYEQFF. The DNA for the CDR3 is TGTGCCAGCTCTAGCGGGAGGCGCTATGAGCAGTTCTTC.

As concerns this clone: Different DNA sequences within this sample yield the same CDR3. The V call is TRBV6-5, the J call TRBJ2-7; D unclear. V dropped 0 bases and J dropped 3 bases, with 6 bases sitting between them. The CDR3 extends over 13 amino acids. The germline V gene has CDR1 MNHEY and CDR2 SVGAGI. CDR3 in DNA: TGTGCCAGCAGTTACTCGGCCGGCTACGAGCAGTACTTC. Translation: CASSYSAGYEQYF.

This clone was counted a single time. The V call is TRBV28, the J call TRBJ2-7, with 9 bases aligning to TRBD2. CDR3 length: 16 amino acids. Germline V gene data show CDR1 as MDHEN and CDR2 as SYDVKM. V dropped 3 bases and J dropped 0; count of bases not matched to a gene: 6. The CDR3 nucleotides read TGTGCCAGCAGTTTTTCGACTAGCGGCCACTCCTACGAGCAGTACTTC. Residues: CASSFSTSGHSYEQYF.